This T cell receptor beta chain is drawn from a study of blood T cell repertoires in COVID-19. Study details: In each case, the material was cDNA or gDNA derived from T cells, B-cell-depleted T cells, or PBMCs.

Per the original methods: For nucleated cells, counts were estimated from reference gene primer amplification. Profiled with immunoSEQ multiplex PCR; TCRdb holds only in-frame clones, not every one. V and J calls and clone size are copied from that table; D and trimming were computed from the DNA. The sample has approximately 150,000 clones, 80% to 85% seen once. The CDR3 contains 14 residues. V lost 6 bases to trimming and J lost 10 bases, with 21 bases between them. Germline V gene sequence: CDR1 MDHEN, CDR2 SYDVKM. This TCR was recovered from a man between 70 and 80 years old with active or convalescent COVID-19. The genes are TRBV28 and TRBJ1-1; possibly TRBD1 for D (5 bases). The sequenced sample was peripheral blood. In DNA form, the CDR3 reads TGTGCCAGCAGCCCGCCGACAGCTGAGGTTTTAGCTTTCTTT. Amino acids: CASSPPTAEVLAFF.